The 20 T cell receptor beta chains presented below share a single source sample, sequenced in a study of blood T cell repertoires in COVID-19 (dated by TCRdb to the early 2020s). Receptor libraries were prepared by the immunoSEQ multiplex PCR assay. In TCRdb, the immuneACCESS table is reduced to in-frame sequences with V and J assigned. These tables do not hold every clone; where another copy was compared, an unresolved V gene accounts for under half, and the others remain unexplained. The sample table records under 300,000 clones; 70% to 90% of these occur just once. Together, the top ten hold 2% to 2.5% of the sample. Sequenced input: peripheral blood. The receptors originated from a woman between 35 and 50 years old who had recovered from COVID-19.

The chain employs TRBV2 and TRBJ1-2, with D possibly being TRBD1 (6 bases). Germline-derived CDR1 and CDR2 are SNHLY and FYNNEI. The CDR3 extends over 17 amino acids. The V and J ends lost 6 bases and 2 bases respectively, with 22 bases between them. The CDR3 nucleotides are TGTGCCAGCAGACCCCAAGGTGGACAGTTAGCGAACTATGGCTACACCTTC. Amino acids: CASRPQGGQLANYGYTF.

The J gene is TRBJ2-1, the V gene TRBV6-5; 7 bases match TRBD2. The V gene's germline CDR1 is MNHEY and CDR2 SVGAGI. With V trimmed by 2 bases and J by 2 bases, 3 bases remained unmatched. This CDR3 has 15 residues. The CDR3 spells CASSYVGGTYNEQFF. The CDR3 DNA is TGTGCCAGCAGTTACGTGGGGGGGACCTACAATGAGCAGTTCTTC.

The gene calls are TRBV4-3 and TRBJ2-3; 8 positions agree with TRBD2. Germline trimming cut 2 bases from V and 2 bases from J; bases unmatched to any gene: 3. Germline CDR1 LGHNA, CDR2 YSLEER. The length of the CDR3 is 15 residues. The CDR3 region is CASSQRSGDTDTQYF. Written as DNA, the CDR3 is TGCGCCAGCAGCCAACGTAGCGGGGACACAGATACGCAGTATTTT.

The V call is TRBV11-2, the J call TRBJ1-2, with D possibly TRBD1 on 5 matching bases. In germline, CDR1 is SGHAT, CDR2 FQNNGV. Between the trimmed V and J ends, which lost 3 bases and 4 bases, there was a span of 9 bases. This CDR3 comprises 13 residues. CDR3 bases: TGTGCCAGCAGCTTGGCAACAGGCTATGGCTACACCTTC. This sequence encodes CASSLATGYGYTF.

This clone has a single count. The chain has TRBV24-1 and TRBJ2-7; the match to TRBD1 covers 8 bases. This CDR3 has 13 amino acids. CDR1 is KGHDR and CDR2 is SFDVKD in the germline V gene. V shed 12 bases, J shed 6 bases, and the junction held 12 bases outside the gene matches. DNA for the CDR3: TGTGCCTCAAGGACAGGGCTGGATGTCGAGCAGTACTTC. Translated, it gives CASRTGLDVEQYF.

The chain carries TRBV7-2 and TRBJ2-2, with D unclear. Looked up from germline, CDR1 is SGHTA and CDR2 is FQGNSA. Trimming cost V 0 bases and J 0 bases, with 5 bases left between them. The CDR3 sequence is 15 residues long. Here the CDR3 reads CASSLAAANTGELFF. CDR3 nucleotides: TGTGCCAGCAGCTTAGCGGCAGCGAACACCGGGGAGCTGTTTTTT.

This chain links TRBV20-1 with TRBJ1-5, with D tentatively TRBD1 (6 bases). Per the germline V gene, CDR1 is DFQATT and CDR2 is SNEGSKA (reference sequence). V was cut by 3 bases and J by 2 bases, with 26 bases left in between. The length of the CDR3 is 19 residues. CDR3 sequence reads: CSASASGHRVRVRNQPQHF. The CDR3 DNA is TGCAGTGCTAGTGCTTCGGGACACAGGGTGAGGGTACGCAATCAGCCCCAGCATTTT.

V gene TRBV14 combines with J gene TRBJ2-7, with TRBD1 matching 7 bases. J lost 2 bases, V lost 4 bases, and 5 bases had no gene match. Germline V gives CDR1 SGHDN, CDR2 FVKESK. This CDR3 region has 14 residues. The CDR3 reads CASSPDRAAYEQYF. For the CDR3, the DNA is TGTGCCAGCAGCCCCGACAGGGCGGCCTACGAGCAGTACTTC. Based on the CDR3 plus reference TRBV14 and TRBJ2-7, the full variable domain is EAGVTQFPSHSVIEKGQTVTLRCDPISGHDNLYWYRRVMGKEIKFLLHFVKESKQDESGMPNNRFLAERTGGTYSTLKVQPAELEDSGVYFCASSPDRAAYEQYFGPGTRLTVT.

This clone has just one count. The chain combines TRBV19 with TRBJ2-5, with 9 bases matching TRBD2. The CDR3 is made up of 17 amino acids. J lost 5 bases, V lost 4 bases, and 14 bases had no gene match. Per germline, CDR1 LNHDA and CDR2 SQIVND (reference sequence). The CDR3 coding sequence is TGTGCCAGTAGTACTGGAAGTAGCGGGAGTCTCGGGGAGACCCAGTACTTC. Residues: CASSTGSSGSLGETQYF. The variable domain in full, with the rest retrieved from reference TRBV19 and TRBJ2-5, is DGGITQSPKYLFRKEGQNVTLSCEQNLNHDAMYWYRQDPGQGLRLIYYSQIVNDFQKGDIAEGYSVSREKKESFPLTVTSAQKNPTAFYLCASSTGSSGSLGETQYFGPGTRLLVL.

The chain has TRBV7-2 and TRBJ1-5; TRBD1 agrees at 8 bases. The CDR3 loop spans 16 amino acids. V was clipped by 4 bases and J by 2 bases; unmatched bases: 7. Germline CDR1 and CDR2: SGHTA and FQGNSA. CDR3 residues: CASSSAGGFGNQPQHF. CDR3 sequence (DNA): TGTGCCAGCAGCTCCGCAGGGGGCTTTGGCAATCAGCCCCAGCATTTT.

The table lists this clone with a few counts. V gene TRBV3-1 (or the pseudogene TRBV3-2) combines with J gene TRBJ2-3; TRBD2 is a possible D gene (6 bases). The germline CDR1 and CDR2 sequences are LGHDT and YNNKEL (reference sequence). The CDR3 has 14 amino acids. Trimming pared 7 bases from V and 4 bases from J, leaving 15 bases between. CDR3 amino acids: CASNTIAAPDTQYF. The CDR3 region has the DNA TGTGCCAGCAACACCATAGCGGCCCCAGATACGCAGTATTTT.

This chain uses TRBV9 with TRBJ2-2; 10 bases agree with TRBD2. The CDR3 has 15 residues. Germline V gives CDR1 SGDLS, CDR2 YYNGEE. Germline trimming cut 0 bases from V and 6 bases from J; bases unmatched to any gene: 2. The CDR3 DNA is TGTGCCAGCAGCGTAGGGCTAGCGGGGGCCGGGGAGCTGTTTTTT. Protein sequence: CASSVGLAGAGELFF.

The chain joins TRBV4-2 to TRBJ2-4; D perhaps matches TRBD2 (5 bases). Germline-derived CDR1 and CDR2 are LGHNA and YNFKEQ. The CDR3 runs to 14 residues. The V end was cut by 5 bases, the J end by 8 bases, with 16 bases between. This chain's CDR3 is CASSDGDRKDIQYF. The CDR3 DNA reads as TGTGCCAGCAGCGACGGGGATAGGAAAGACATTCAGTACTTC.

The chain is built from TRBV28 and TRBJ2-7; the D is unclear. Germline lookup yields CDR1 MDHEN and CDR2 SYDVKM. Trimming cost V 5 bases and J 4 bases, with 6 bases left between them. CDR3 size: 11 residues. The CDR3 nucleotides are TGTGCCAGCAGTCCCAAATACGAGCAGTACTTC. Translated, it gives CASSPKYEQYF.

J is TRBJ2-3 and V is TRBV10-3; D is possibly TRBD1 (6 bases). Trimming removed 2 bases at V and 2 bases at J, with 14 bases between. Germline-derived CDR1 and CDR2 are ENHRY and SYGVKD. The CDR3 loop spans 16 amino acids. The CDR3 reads CAISENREPFTDTQYF. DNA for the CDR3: TGTGCCATCAGTGAGAACAGGGAACCCTTCACAGATACGCAGTATTTT.

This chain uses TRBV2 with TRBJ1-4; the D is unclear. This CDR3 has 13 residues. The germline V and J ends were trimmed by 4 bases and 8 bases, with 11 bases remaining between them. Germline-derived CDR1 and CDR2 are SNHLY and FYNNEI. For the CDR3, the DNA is TGTGCCAGCAGTGCGTCCCGGGAAGAAAAACTGTTTTTT. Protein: CASSASREEKLFF.

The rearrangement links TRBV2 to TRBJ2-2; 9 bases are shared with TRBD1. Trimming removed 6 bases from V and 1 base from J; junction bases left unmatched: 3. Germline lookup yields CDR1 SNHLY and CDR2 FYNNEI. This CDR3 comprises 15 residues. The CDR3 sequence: CASRGDRVNTGELFF. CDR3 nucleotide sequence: TGTGCCAGCAGGGGGGACAGGGTGAACACCGGGGAGCTGTTTTTT.

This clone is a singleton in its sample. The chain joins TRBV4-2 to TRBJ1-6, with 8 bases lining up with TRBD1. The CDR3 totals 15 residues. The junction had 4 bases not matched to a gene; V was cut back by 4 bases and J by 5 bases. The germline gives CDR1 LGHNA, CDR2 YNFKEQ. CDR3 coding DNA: TGTGCCAGCAGCCTTTCGGGACAGGATAATTCACCCCTCCACTTT. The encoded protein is CASSLSGQDNSPLHF.

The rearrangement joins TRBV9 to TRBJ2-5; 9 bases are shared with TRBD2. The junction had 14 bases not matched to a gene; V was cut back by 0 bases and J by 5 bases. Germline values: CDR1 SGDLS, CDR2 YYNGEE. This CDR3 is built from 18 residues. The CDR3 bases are TGTGCCAGCAGCGTAGGGTCGATTAGCGGGAGAGCCAGGGAGACCCAGTACTTC. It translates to CASSVGSISGRARETQYF.

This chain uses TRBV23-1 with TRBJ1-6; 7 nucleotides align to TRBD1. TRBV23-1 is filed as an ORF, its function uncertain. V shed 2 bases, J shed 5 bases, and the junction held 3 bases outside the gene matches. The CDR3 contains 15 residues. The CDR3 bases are TGCGCCAGCAGTCAAATAACAGGGGATAATTCACCCCTCCACTTT. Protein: CASSQITGDNSPLHF.